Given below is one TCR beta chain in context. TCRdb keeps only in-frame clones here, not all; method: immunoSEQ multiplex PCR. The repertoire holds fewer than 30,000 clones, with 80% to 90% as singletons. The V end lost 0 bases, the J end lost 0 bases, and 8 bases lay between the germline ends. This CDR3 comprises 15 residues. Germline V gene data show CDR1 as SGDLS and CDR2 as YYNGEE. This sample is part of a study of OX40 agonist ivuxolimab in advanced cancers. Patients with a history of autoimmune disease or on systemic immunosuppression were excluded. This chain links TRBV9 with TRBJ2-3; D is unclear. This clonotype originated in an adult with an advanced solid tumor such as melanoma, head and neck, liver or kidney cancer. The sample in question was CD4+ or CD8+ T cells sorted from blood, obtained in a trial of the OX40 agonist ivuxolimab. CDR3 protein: CASSVAPASTDTQYF. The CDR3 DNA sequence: TGTGCCAGCAGCGTAGCTCCGGCCAGCACAGATACGCAGTATTTT.